This TCR beta chain was observed in a study of blood T cell repertoires in COVID-19. For this clone: Other DNA sequences within the sample encode an identical CDR3.

Cohort allocation depended upon clinical history that participants reported. The authors' processing: Estimated nucleated cell counts came from reference gene primer amplification. Sequencing was performed with immunoSEQ multiplex PCR; in TCRdb, only in-frame clones are kept and a portion is missing. D and trimming were read from the DNA, whereas the V and J calls and clone size are those reported in that table. The sample comprises approximately 290,000 clones, approximately 83% of which are singletons, and more than 4% rests with the top ten. The V end was cut by 5 bases, the J end by 3 bases, with 4 bases between. CDR1 and CDR2 (germline): MDHEN, SYDVKM. CDR3 size: 11 residues.

This TCR was sampled from a woman aged 25 to 39 who had recovered from COVID-19. The sequencing input was PBMCs or T cells enriched from blood (not recorded which). V gene TRBV28 combines with J gene TRBJ1-2, with D uncertain. CDR3: CASSRDYGYTF. The CDR3 nucleotides are TGTGCCAGCAGTCGGGACTATGGCTACACCTTC.